Sequencing of this TCR beta chain was carried out in a study of cytomegalovirus exposure and HLA in healthy donors. Study findings and constraints: Reports credit the classifier with highly specific, highly sensitive diagnosis of cytomegalovirus status. Most TCR sequences were uncommon, yet certain public TCRs appeared in many donors.

Trimming at V came to 3 bases and at J to 0 bases, leaving 10 bases not matched to a gene. Germline lookup yields CDR1 MNHEY and CDR2 SMNVEV (reference sequence). The CDR3 extends over 18 amino acids. With 60 Vbeta and 13 Jbeta primers, the PCR was carried out. The table came from immunoSEQ multiplex PCR; TCRdb's copy has only in-frame clones and leaves some out. There are tens of thousands of clones in the sample; around four fifths occur only once, and 3.3% lies in the top ten. With regard to this clone: Its antigen remains unknown.

The sequenced material came from PBMCs. The V call is TRBV27, the J call TRBJ2-1, with 8 bases identical to TRBD2. This receptor was obtained from a woman between 40 and 50 years old in good health and CMV-seronegative. The CDR3 is CASSFEGGRLSSYNEQFF. CDR3 nucleotides: TGTGCCAGCAGTTTCGAGGGCGGGAGGCTGAGCTCCTACAATGAGCAGTTCTTC.